This TCR beta chain was identified in a study of blood T cell repertoires in COVID-19. In the original analysis: Amplification with reference gene primers provided the estimates of nucleated cell counts. Libraries were prepared by immunoSEQ multiplex PCR; TCRdb keeps only in-frame clonotypes and omits some of them. The V and J calls and clone size were taken over from that table, and D and trimming were inferred from the DNA. The sample yields some 150,000 clones, around 90% seen once. CDR3 length equals 16 residues. The germline CDR1 and CDR2 sequences are SGHAT and FQNNGV. V dropped 4 bases and J dropped 1 base, with 17 bases sitting between them.

The source material was peripheral blood. This receptor was taken from a woman aged 60-75 years with active or convalescent COVID-19. This chain connects TRBV11-2 to TRBJ2-7, with a tentative D call TRBD2 (7 bases). The DNA of the CDR3 is TGTGCCAGCAGCTCCGAGGGGGGGGGCAGGTCCTACGAGCAGTACTTC. Its protein product is CASSSEGGGRSYEQYF.